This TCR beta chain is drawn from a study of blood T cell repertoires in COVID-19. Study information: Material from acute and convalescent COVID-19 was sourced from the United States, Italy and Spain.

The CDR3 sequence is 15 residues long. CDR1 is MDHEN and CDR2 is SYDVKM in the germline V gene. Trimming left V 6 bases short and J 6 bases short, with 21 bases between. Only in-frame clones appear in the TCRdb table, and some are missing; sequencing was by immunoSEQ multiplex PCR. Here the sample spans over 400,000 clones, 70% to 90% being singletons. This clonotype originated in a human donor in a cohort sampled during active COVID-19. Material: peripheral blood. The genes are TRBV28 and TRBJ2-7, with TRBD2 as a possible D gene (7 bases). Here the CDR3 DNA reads TGTGCCAGCAGCCTCCTAGGGGGGGCACGTAGCGAGCAGTACTTC. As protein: CASSLLGGARSEQYF.